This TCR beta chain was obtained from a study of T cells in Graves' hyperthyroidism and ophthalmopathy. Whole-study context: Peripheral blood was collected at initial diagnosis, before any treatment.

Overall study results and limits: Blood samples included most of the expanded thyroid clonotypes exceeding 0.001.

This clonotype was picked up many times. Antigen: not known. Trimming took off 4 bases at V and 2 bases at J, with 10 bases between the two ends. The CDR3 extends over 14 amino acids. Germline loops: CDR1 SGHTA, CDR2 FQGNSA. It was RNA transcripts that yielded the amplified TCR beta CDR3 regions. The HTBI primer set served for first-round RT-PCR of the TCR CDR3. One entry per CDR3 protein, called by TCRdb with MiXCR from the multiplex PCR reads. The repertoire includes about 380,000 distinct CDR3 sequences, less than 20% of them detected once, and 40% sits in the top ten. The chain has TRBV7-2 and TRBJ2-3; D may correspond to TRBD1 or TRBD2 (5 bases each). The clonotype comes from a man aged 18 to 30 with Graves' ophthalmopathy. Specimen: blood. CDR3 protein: CASSSWGPTDTQYF. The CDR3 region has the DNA TGTGCCAGCAGCTCCTGGGGACCCACAGATACGCAGTATTTT.